Listed below are T cell receptor beta chains from one sample, sequenced in a study of lymphopenia after photon versus proton radiotherapy. The repertoire was sequenced with immunoSEQ multiplex PCR; TCRdb's copy has only in-frame clones and lacks some. Found here are 25,000 to 30,000 clones, approximately 90% of them singletons; the top ten hold about 50%. Sequencing used peripheral blood, obtained from a patient treated with proton-based radiotherapy. These receptors were collected from a woman aged 60-75 years with cholangiocarcinoma. Some clones in this sample may be carry-over from other donors' samples. The CDR3 runs from the conserved cysteine through the conserved F or W. Fields, in order: J gene, V gene, clone size, D gene, CDR3 DNA, CDR3 protein. The D gene is left open where the match is weak. Size is stated for part of the rows, as once, few or many counts, or as a class when the clone is expanded.

TRBJ2-1 TRBV9 . . TGTGCCAGCAGCGTAGGAGGCGGGATAATTGAGCAGTTCTTC CASSVGGGIIEQFF
TRBJ2-7 TRBV18 . TRBD1 TGTGCCAGCTCACCACAGGGACAGGGGGCGGCCGAGCAGTACTTC CASSPQGQGAAEQYF
TRBJ2-7 TRBV27 . TRBD1 TGTGCCAGTCAGACAACAGGGGGCTCCTACGAGCAGTACTTC CASQTTGGSYEQYF
TRBJ2-1 TRBV19 . TRBD2 TGTGCCAGTAGTTTGGGGACTAGCGCATACAATGAGCAGTTCTTC CASSLGTSAYNEQFF
TRBJ2-7 TRBV7-9 . TRBD1 TGTGCCAGCAGCTTATGGGACAGGGGAGCCGAGCAGTACTTC CASSLWDRGAEQYF
TRBJ2-7 TRBV11-2 . . TGTGCCAGCAGCCCAAACTACTACGAGCAGTACTTC CASSPNYYEQYF
TRBJ2-2 TRBV7-8 once TRBD2 TGTGCCAGCAGCTTGGCGGGAGGGCCGTCCGGGGAGCTGTTTTTT CASSLAGGPSGELFF
TRBJ2-1 TRBV5-6 . TRBD2 TGTGCCAGCAGCTTTATAGCGGGAGTCGGCTATGAGCAGTTCTTC CASSFIAGVGYEQFF
TRBJ2-1 TRBV7-2 . TRBD2 TGTGCCAGCAGCTTAGGGCTAGCGGGAAACAATGAGCAGTTCTTC CASSLGLAGNNEQFF
TRBJ2-5 TRBV7-9 . . TGTGCCAGCAGCTTAGTTGCCAGGGCAAAGACCCAGTACTTC CASSLVARAKTQYF
TRBJ2-5 TRBV6-6 . . TGTGCCAGCAGTTACGGCCCGGGGGTGGAAGAGACCCAGTACTTC CASSYGPGVEETQYF
TRBJ2-1 TRBV6-4 . TRBD2 TGTGCCAGCGGACACCGAGCGGGGTCGGTCTTCAATGAGCAGTTCTTC CASGHRAGSVFNEQFF
TRBJ1-2 TRBV9 . TRBD1 TGTGCCAGCAGCCCACCCTTCGACAGGGGCTATGGCTACACCTTC CASSPPFDRGYGYTF
TRBJ1-5 TRBV5-1 few . TGCGCCAGCAGCCCGACGAATGGGCCCCAGCATTTT CASSPTNGPQHF
TRBJ2-1 TRBV9 . TRBD2 TGTGCCAGCAGCGTAGTCGGAGTGGACGGGGGGGCCTCCTACAATGAGCAGTTCTTC CASSVVGVDGGASYNEQFF
TRBJ2-5 TRBV6-6 once . TGTGCCAGCAGTTCCATCGGTGGAGAGACCCAGTACTTC CASSSIGGETQYF
TRBJ2-3 TRBV18 . TRBD2 TGTGCCAGCACTACCCGACTAGCGGACACGCAGTATTTT CASTTRLADTQYF
TRBJ2-7 TRBV6-6 . TRBD2 TGTGCCACAGGAAGCGGGGGCGAGCAGTACTTC CATGSGGEQYF
TRBJ1-2 TRBV29-1 . . TGCAGCGTTGAAGCGGACCTTGGCTACACCTTC CSVEADLGYTF
TRBJ2-2 TRBV7-3 . . TGTGCCAGCAGCAGGGACACCAACACCGGGGAGCTGTTTTTT CASSRDTNTGELFF
TRBJ1-3 TRBV2 . . TGTGCCAGCAGCTGGGAAGCTGGAAACACCATATATTTT CASSWEAGNTIYF
TRBJ2-1 TRBV11-2 . . TGTGCCAGCAGCTCAACTCGCAGTTACAATGAGCAGTTCTTC CASSSTRSYNEQFF
TRBJ2-5 TRBV6-1 once . TGTGCCAGCAAGGAGATTCGGCAAGAGACCCAGTACTTC CASKEIRQETQYF
TRBJ2-7 TRBV4-1 . . TGCGCCAGCAGCCAACGGCAGGAACCGGTCTACGAGCAGTACTTC CASSQRQEPVYEQYF
TRBJ1-3 TRBV20-1 . . TGCAGTGCTAGAGGGGGAAACACCATATATTTT CSARGGNTIYF
TRBJ1-5 TRBV6-1 . . TGTGCCAGCAGGGACAGATCTTACGGTCAGCCCCAGCATTTT CASRDRSYGQPQHF
TRBJ2-1 TRBV4-3 . TRBD2 TGCGCCAGCAGCCAAGTTTTACAGGGACTAGCAGCGATCTATGAGCAGTTCTTC CASSQVLQGLAAIYEQFF
TRBJ1-1 TRBV27 . . TGTGCCAGCAGTTCGCTTCCCCCCCGAGGGGAAGGCACTGAAGCTTTCTTT CASSSLPPRGEGTEAFF
TRBJ2-5 TRBV2 . . TGTGCCAGCATGGCGCAGGAGACCCAGTACTTC CASMAQETQYF
TRBJ2-7 TRBV5-1 . TRBD2 TGCGCCAGCAGCTTGGCCGGGAGGGGCTACGAGCAGTACTTC CASSLAGRGYEQYF
TRBJ1-5 TRBV7-2 . TRBD1 TGTGCCAGCAGCTTAGTGTGGGACAGTTTCAATCAGCCCCAGCATTTT CASSLVWDSFNQPQHF
TRBJ1-5 TRBV9 . . TGTGCCAGCAGCGTGCGGGGGGGCCTGCAGCCCCAGCATTTT CASSVRGGLQPQHF
TRBJ2-3 TRBV4-3 . . TGCGCCAGCAGCCAAGATACCCCCTATAGCGGAGCCCAAGGAGATACGCAGTATTTT CASSQDTPYSGAQGDTQYF
TRBJ1-1 TRBV12-5 . TRBD1 TGTGCTAGTGGTTTGGTCCCGGGACAGGGGTCTGGCACTGAAGCTTTCTTT CASGLVPGQGSGTEAFF
TRBJ2-7 TRBV18 . . TGTGCCAGCTCACCACCCGGGGCTATAGGCTACGAGCAGTACTTC CASSPPGAIGYEQYF
TRBJ2-7 TRBV2 . TRBD1 TGTGCCAGCAGTGAATGGACAGGACAAACCTACGAGCAGTACTTC CASSEWTGQTYEQYF
TRBJ2-1 TRBV11-2 . . TGTGCCAGCAGCTTAGATCGTCACAATGAGCAGTTCTTC CASSLDRHNEQFF
TRBJ1-3 TRBV11-2 . . TGTGCCAGCAGCTTATTCCCCGCCGGCACCATATATTTT CASSLFPAGTIYF
TRBJ1-4 TRBV28 few TRBD1 TGTGCCAGCAGTCATAACCGGGACAGGGATGAAAAACTGTTTTTT CASSHNRDRDEKLFF
TRBJ1-1 TRBV2 . TRBD1 TGTGCCAGCACTAAGGAGGCCAGGACAGGGCGAACTTTCTTT CASTKEARTGRTFF
TRBJ2-3 TRBV18 once TRBD1 TGTGCCAGCTCACCAGGTATAGGGGGCGCTTCACAAGATACGCAGTATTTT CASSPGIGGASQDTQYF
TRBJ1-5 TRBV7-9 . . TGTGCCAGCAGCCGGGATCAGCCCCAGCATTTT CASSRDQPQHF
TRBJ2-7 TRBV29-1 . . TGCAGCGCACGGGACGGATACTCCTACGAGCAGTACTTC CSARDGYSYEQYF
TRBJ2-1 TRBV7-3 . . TGTGCCAGCAGCTTAAAGGGAGCGGACTACAATGAGCAGTTCTTC CASSLKGADYNEQFF
TRBJ2-2 TRBV6-6 . TRBD1 TGTGCCAGCAGACAAACGACAGGGGGCCCCGGGGAGCTGTTTTTT CASRQTTGGPGELFF
TRBJ1-2 TRBV7-6 . TRBD1 TGTGCCAGCAGTTCCGGGACAGGAGGCCGTAGCGGCTACACCTTC CASSSGTGGRSGYTF
TRBJ1-6 TRBV5-4 once . TGTGCCAGCAGCGCCGACAGGTGGGGTAATTCACCCCTCCACTTT CASSADRWGNSPLHF
TRBJ2-2 TRBV9 once . TGTGCCAGCAGCGTAGTAAGGTGGGCAGGGAACACCGGGGAGCTGTTTTTT CASSVVRWAGNTGELFF
TRBJ1-1 TRBV5-4 once . TGTGCCAGCTATAAAGCGTCTGAAGCTTTCTTT CASYKASEAFF
TRBJ1-5 TRBV5-1 . . TGCGCCAGCAGCTTGGACTTCGGGGGGCCGAACTATCAGCCCCAGCATTTT CASSLDFGGPNYQPQHF
TRBJ2-1 TRBV29-1 . TRBD1 TGCAGCGTTGAAGATAGGGACAGGGACCGATACAATGAGCAGTTCTTC CSVEDRDRDRYNEQFF
TRBJ2-7 TRBV7-2 . . TGTGCCAGCCAAGGGGGGTACGAGCAGTACTTC CASQGGYEQYF